This entry features one T cell receptor (beta chain) sequence. The data belong to a study of cytomegalovirus exposure and HLA in healthy donors. The CDR3 contains 14 residues. With V trimmed by 0 bases and J by 6 bases, 3 bases remained unmatched. Germline CDR1 is SGDLS and CDR2 is YYNGEE. The PCR had 60 Vbeta and 13 Jbeta primers. Libraries were prepared by immunoSEQ multiplex PCR; TCRdb keeps only in-frame clonotypes and omits some of them. The top ten clones hold about 4% of a sample with 150,000 to 200,000 clones, 80% to 85% of them seen once. The chain employs TRBV9 and TRBJ1-2; 9 nucleotides align to TRBD1. This sequence originates from a man aged 50 to 59 in good health and CMV-seropositive. What was sequenced was PBMCs. In DNA, the CDR3 is TGTGCCAGCAGCGTAGTGGACAGGGGCCATGGCTACACCTTC. It translates to CASSVVDRGHGYTF.